This T cell receptor (beta chain) was recovered during a study of shared T cell receptors in the human thymus. This clone occurred a few times. TCRdb's copy holds only in-frame clones and misses some; the assay was immunoSEQ multiplex PCR. The sample comprises 500,000 to 550,000 clones, 75% to 85% of which are singletons, and less than 0.015% rests with the top ten. Germline values: CDR1 LNHDA, CDR2 SQIVND (reference sequence). The ends lost 1 base at V and 2 bases at J; junction bases unmatched: 7. This CDR3 comprises 17 residues. This sample also belongs to another study, concerning human thymus T cells. From that study: Resections from corrective heart surgery supplied the thymus tissue. As related research reported, thymic repertoires overlapped highly among unrelated individuals.

Material: thymocytes. The chain is built from TRBV19 and TRBJ2-1; 8 bases match TRBD2. This TCR was sampled from a boy under two years old with a congenital heart defect. CDR3 DNA: TGTGCCAGTAGTATAGCCCCACTAGCGGAGACCTACAATGAGCAGTTCTTC. Translating it yields CASSIAPLAETYNEQFF.